The rows below give T cell receptor beta chains drawn from one sample of a study of OX40 agonist ivuxolimab in advanced cancers. The protocol was immunoSEQ multiplex PCR, while the TCRdb copy is restricted to in-frame clones and leaves out a portion. The sample carries 90,000 to 95,000 clones, around 80% recorded once. Sequenced here: CD4+ or CD8+ T cells sorted from blood, sampled in a trial of the OX40 agonist ivuxolimab. The receptors derive from an adult with an advanced solid tumor such as melanoma, head and neck, liver or kidney cancer. Both conserved end residues are part of each CDR3. D genes are given only for firm matches. Clone size is shown for a subset of rows, as once, few, many or a class of expanded clone.

clone size,D gene,V gene,J gene,CDR3 protein,CDR3 DNA
-,-,TRBV13,TRBJ2-5,CASSLGRETQYF,TGTGCCAGCAGCTTAGGCAGAGAGACCCAGTACTTC
-,-,TRBV5-8,TRBJ1-1,CASSRPGRGTEAFF,TGTGCCAGCAGCCGCCCAGGGAGGGGGACTGAAGCTTTCTTT
-,TRBD2,TRBV7-2,TRBJ2-3,CASSSGLVGDTQYF,TGTGCCAGCAGCTCCGGACTAGTTGGAGATACGCAGTATTTT
-,TRBD2,TRBV7-9,TRBJ2-1,CASAPGGGSNEQFF,TGTGCCAGCGCTCCGGGCGGGGGGTCTAATGAGCAGTTCTTC
-,TRBD2,TRBV9,TRBJ2-4,CASSEGTSGGSKNIQYF,TGTGCCAGCAGCGAGGGGACTAGCGGGGGGTCCAAAAACATTCAGTACTTC
once,TRBD1,TRBV7-3,TRBJ2-2,CASSSTGVNTGELFF,TGTGCCAGCAGCTCCACAGGGGTGAACACCGGGGAGCTGTTTTTT
-,TRBD1,TRBV6-6,TRBJ1-2,CASGQVGYTF,TGTGCCAGCGGACAGGTCGGCTACACCTTC
many,-,TRBV25-1,TRBJ1-5,CASSWGNQPQHF,TGTGCCAGCAGTTGGGGAAATCAGCCCCAGCATTTT
-,TRBD1,TRBV11-2,TRBJ2-7,CASSSGQGASDEQYF,TGTGCCAGCAGCAGTGGACAGGGGGCTTCGGACGAGCAGTACTTC
few,TRBD1,TRBV27,TRBJ2-1,CASSLWGGQGPRTHNEQFF,TGTGCCAGCAGTTTATGGGGTGGACAGGGGCCGCGGACGCACAATGAGCAGTTCTTC
-,-,TRBV19,TRBJ1-5,CASSMEVWSGQPQHF,TGTGCCAGTAGTATGGAGGTTTGGTCGGGTCAGCCCCAGCATTTT
many,-,TRBV16,TRBJ1-6,CASSQSDTGPLHF,TGTGCCAGCAGCCAATCCGACACCGGACCCCTCCACTTT
few,-,TRBV5-1,TRBJ2-3,CASSGTHTDTQYF,TGCGCCAGCAGCGGGACGCACACAGATACGCAGTATTTT
once,-,TRBV7-3,TRBJ2-1,CASSTGNEQFF,TGTGCCAGCAGCACAGGGAACGAGCAGTTCTTC
-,TRBD1,TRBV5-8,TRBJ1-1,CASSLAGDRGLGAFF,TGTGCCAGCAGCTTGGCAGGGGACAGGGGCTTAGGAGCTTTCTTT
few,-,TRBV7-9,TRBJ1-1,CASSFGVSTEAFF,TGTGCCAGCAGCTTCGGGGTGAGCACTGAAGCTTTCTTT
-,TRBD1,TRBV6-5,TRBJ1-2,CASSYQSDRGNYGYTF,TGTGCCAGCAGTTACCAGTCTGACAGGGGGAACTATGGCTACACCTTC
-,TRBD1,TRBV30,TRBJ1-6,CAWDRDRGDHRIPLHF,TGTGCCTGGGATAGGGACAGAGGCGACCACAGAATCCCCCTCCACTTT
-,TRBD1,TRBV2,TRBJ1-1,CASRRGQGVPEAFF,TGTGCCAGCAGGCGAGGACAGGGTGTACCTGAAGCTTTCTTT
-,TRBD2,TRBV7-2,TRBJ2-5,CASSRYSGGDETQYF,TGTGCCAGCAGCCGGTATAGCGGGGGGGACGAGACCCAGTACTTC
-,TRBD1,TRBV19,TRBJ1-2,CASAGQGYYGYTF,TGTGCCAGCGCGGGACAGGGGTACTATGGCTACACCTTC
-,-,TRBV6-5,TRBJ1-4,CASSPEDPEKLFF,TGTGCCAGCAGCCCGGAGGACCCGGAAAAACTGTTTTTT
-,-,TRBV6-6,TRBJ2-2,CASGGAYTGELFF,TGTGCCAGTGGGGGTGCTTACACCGGGGAGCTGTTTTTT
once,-,TRBV30,TRBJ1-6,CAWSVQRWPLHF,TGTGCCTGGAGTGTACAAAGATGGCCCCTCCACTTT
-,TRBD2,TRBV6-1,TRBJ2-5,CASSEARTRRETQYF,TGTGCCAGCAGTGAAGCGCGGACTAGGAGAGAGACCCAGTACTTC
-,-,TRBV7-3,TRBJ1-1,CASSLIGTSEAFF,TGTGCCAGCAGCTTAATCGGGACCTCTGAAGCTTTCTTT
once,TRBD2,TRBV7-2,TRBJ2-5,CASSTSRTSDAGAQYF,TGTGCCAGCAGCACCTCCCGGACATCGGATGCGGGGGCCCAGTACTTC
-,-,TRBV6-5,TRBJ1-5,CASMKTGLSNQPQHF,TGTGCCAGCATGAAAACAGGGCTCAGCAATCAGCCCCAGCATTTT
-,-,TRBV4-2,TRBJ2-4,CASSQEGSGSSKNIQYF,TGTGCCAGCAGCCAAGAAGGGTCAGGGAGCTCCAAAAACATTCAGTACTTC
-,-,TRBV6-6,TRBJ1-4,CASSYGAMGLFF,TGTGCCAGCAGTTACGGGGCCATGGGACTGTTTTTT
few,-,TRBV28,TRBJ1-5,CASSLPTGSEQPQHF,TGTGCCAGCAGTTTGCCCACAGGGTCGGAACAGCCCCAGCATTTT
-,TRBD2,TRBV4-2,TRBJ2-3,CASSQVIAGGDTQYF,TGTGCCAGCAGCCAAGTTATAGCGGGAGGAGATACGCAGTATTTT
-,TRBD1,TRBV5-1,TRBJ2-2,CASSTPGGTGTNTGELFF,TGCGCCAGCAGCACCCCCGGGGGGACAGGGACGAACACCGGGGAGCTGTTTTTT
few,-,TRBV6-1,TRBJ1-2,CASSEPRGYGYTF,TGTGCCAGCAGTGAACCCAGGGGTTATGGCTACACCTTC
-,TRBD2,TRBV5-1,TRBJ2-3,CASSLSLAGGPDTQYF,TGCGCCAGCAGCTTGTCGCTAGCGGGGGGGCCCGATACGCAGTATTTT
-,-,TRBV28,TRBJ1-5,CASSPDLRPKISQPQHF,TGTGCCAGCAGCCCCGATCTGAGACCCAAGATAAGTCAGCCCCAGCATTTT
-,TRBD1,TRBV28,TRBJ2-2,CASSLGGDRDDGELFF,TGTGCCAGCAGTTTGGGAGGGGACAGGGACGATGGGGAGCTGTTTTTT
-,-,TRBV5-4,TRBJ2-4,CASRPGHSKNIQYF,TGTGCCAGCCGCCCCGGGCACAGTAAAAACATTCAGTACTTC
-,-,TRBV28,TRBJ1-4,CASRRTGTLEKLFF,TGTGCCAGCAGAAGAACCGGGACACTCGAAAAACTGTTTTTT
-,-,TRBV7-2,TRBJ1-3,CASRQDGGLRNTIYF,TGTGCCAGCAGACAAGATGGGGGCCTCAGAAACACCATATATTTT
-,-,TRBV9,TRBJ2-1,CARRAGQFF,TGTGCCAGGAGGGCGGGGCAGTTCTTC
-,-,TRBV5-1,TRBJ1-5,CASSLVHPKGNQPQHF,TGCGCCAGCAGCTTGGTCCATCCTAAGGGCAATCAGCCCCAGCATTTT
-,-,TRBV19,TRBJ1-6,CASRQLSSYNSPLHF,TGTGCCAGTCGACAGTTAAGCTCCTATAATTCACCCCTCCACTTT
-,-,TRBV6-6,TRBJ2-3,CASSYGGSTDTQYF,TGTGCCAGCAGTTACGGGGGCAGCACAGATACGCAGTATTTT
-,TRBD1,TRBV5-5,TRBJ1-1,CASSLTGVNTEAFF,TGTGCCAGCAGCTTGACAGGGGTGAACACTGAAGCTTTCTTT
-,TRBD2,TRBV5-4,TRBJ2-7,CASSLRGGFYEQYF,TGTGCCAGCAGCTTGCGGGGGGGTTTCTACGAGCAGTACTTC
-,-,TRBV5-8,TRBJ1-2,CASSLTGTYGVGAGYTF,TGTGCCAGCAGCTTGACCGGGACTTACGGCGTGGGGGCTGGCTACACCTTC
-,-,TRBV18,TRBJ1-1,CASSPSQWGTEAFF,TGTGCCAGCTCACCTTCCCAGTGGGGCACTGAAGCTTTCTTT
-,TRBD2,TRBV6-5,TRBJ2-7,CASSYVTSGSYEQYF,TGTGCCAGCAGTTACGTGACTAGCGGCTCCTACGAGCAGTACTTC